Reported below is one TCR beta chain. Its specificity is unknown. TCRdb recomputed calls from the reads with MiXCR, one row per CDR3 protein. The table records approximately 910,000 distinct CDR3 sequences, around 32% of them present only once. The entry originates in a study of T cell repertoires in cytomegalovirus infection. As for the study in general: Public TCR beta signatures indicated both CMV infection and matching HLA type.

This CDR3 is built from 14 residues. Trimming pared 0 bases from V and 15 bases from J, leaving 20 bases between. Germline loops: CDR1 SGDLS, CDR2 YYNGEE. The sequence came from a human donor in good health (CMV status not recorded). Some clones in this sample may be carry-over from other donors' samples. The input for sequencing was cultured CD8+ T cells from PBMCs, taken from culture after CMV antigen stimulation. The V and J genes are TRBV9 and TRBJ2-3; D tentatively fits TRBD1 or TRBD2 (5 bases each). CDR3 loop: CASSVEADGAGDYF. The CDR3 DNA reads as TGTGCCAGCAGCGTAGAGGCCGACGGGGCCGGCGATTATTTT.